This T cell receptor (beta chain) emerged from a study of T cell responses to AZD1222 COVID-19 vaccine. CDR1 and CDR2 (germline): KGHSH, LQKENI. V dropped 2 bases and J dropped 8 bases, with 12 bases sitting between them. The CDR3 spans 13 residues. TCRdb's copy holds only in-frame clones and misses some; the assay was immunoSEQ multiplex PCR. The sample gives approximately 170,000 clones, under 95% of which show up once; 4% to 5.5% is in the top ten. J is TRBJ1-2 and V is TRBV18, with a weak D call TRBD1 (6 bases). The source was peripheral blood, collected on day 0 of AZD1222 vaccination. The TCR sequence derives from an adult in good health. The CDR3 loop reads CASSPAGGQGYTF. CDR3 in DNA: TGTGCCAGCTCACCAGCCGGGGGGCAGGGCTACACCTTC.